Listed below are T cell receptor beta chains from one sample, sequenced in a study of T cells in Graves' hyperthyroidism and ophthalmopathy. TCRdb reanalysed the multiplex PCR reads using MiXCR and keeps one entry per CDR3 protein. This sample yields approximately 530,000 distinct CDR3 sequences, of which over 15% are seen a single time; more than 15% belongs to the top ten. The material sequenced was blood. The receptors stem from a young woman with Graves' hyperthyroidism. CDR3s include the opening cysteine and the closing phenylalanine or tryptophan. The order of the fields is D gene, V gene, clone size, J gene, CDR3 protein, CDR3 DNA. The D gene is left open where the match is weak. Size values are once, few and many counts, or a class for expanded clones, and some rows have none.

NA,TRBV20-1,many,TRBJ1-1,CSALTDDRRTAGDAEAFF,TGCAGTGCTTTAACCGACGACCGCCGCACGGCCGGCGACGCTGAAGCTTTCTTT
NA,TRBV3-1,many,TRBJ1-2,CASSQGSGGGLSGYTF,TGTGCCAGCAGCCAAGGTAGCGGGGGGGGCCTTTCTGGCTACACCTTC
TRBD2,TRBV12-3/TRBV12-4,NA,TRBJ2-4,CASSRRGTSGLYEIQYF,TGTGCCAGCAGCCGACGAGGGACTAGCGGTCTCTATGAAATTCAGTACTTC
NA,TRBV2,many,TRBJ1-1,CASSDLDVWGKNTEAFF,TGTGCCAGCAGTGACCTTGATGTGTGGGGGAAGAACACTGAAGCTTTCTTT
TRBD2,TRBV12-3/TRBV12-4,many,TRBJ2-5,CASSHSKVLAGGGETQYF,TGTGCCAGCAGTCACTCTAAGGTCCTAGCGGGAGGTGGAGAGACCCAGTACTTC
NA,TRBV19,few,TRBJ1-1,CASSIGPRQDHPVYTEAFF,TGTGCCAGTAGTATTGGGCCCCGACAGGATCACCCCGTATACACTGAAGCTTTCTTT
TRBD2,TRBV20-1,many,TRBJ2-1,CSAREMTSGEINEQFF,TGCAGTGCTAGAGAGATGACTAGCGGCGAAATCAATGAGCAGTTCTTC
TRBD2,TRBV13,many,TRBJ2-7,CASSETTSGASYEQYF,TGTGCCAGCAGCGAAACAACTAGCGGGGCGAGCTACGAGCAGTACTTC
NA,TRBV28,few,TRBJ2-4,CASSRQLNIAKNIQYF,TGTGCCAGCAGCAGACAGCTAAACATAGCCAAAAACATTCAGTACTTC
NA,TRBV9,NA,TRBJ1-1,CASSVEDTPGLNTEAFF,TGTGCCAGCAGCGTAGAAGACACCCCGGGCTTGAACACTGAAGCTTTCTTT
NA,TRBV7-2,NA,TRBJ1-3,CASSTLGNTIYF,TGTGCCAGCAGCACCCTAGGAAACACCATATATTTT